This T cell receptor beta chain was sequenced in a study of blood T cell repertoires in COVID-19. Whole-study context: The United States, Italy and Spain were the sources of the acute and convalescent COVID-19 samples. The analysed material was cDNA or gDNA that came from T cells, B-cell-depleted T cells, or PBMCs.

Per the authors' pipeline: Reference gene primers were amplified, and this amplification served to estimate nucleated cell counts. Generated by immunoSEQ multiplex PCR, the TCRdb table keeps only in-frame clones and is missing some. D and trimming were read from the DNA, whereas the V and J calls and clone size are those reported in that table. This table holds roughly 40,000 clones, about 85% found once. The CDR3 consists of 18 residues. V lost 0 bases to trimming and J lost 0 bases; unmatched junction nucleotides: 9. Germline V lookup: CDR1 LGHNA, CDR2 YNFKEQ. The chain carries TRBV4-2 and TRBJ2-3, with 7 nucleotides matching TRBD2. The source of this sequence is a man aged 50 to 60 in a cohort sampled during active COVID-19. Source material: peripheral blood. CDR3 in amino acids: CASSQDGPAGISTDTQYF. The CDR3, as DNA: TGTGCCAGCAGCCAAGATGGGCCAGCGGGGATTAGCACAGATACGCAGTATTTT.